This TCR beta chain is drawn from a study of blood T cell repertoires in COVID-19. Across the whole study: Specimens from acute and convalescent COVID-19 originated in the United States, Italy and Spain. PBMCs, B-cell-depleted T cells, or T cells were the source of the cDNA or gDNA that made up the material.

Germline-derived CDR1 and CDR2 are LNHDA and SQIVND (reference sequence). Trimming stripped 4 bases from V and 6 bases from J, with 18 bases between. The length of the CDR3 is 15 residues. Authors' analysis steps: Counts of nucleated cells, estimated from reference gene primer amplification, were obtained. Here immunoSEQ multiplex PCR was the method, and the copy in TCRdb shows in-frame clones only, minus some. D and trimming were read from the DNA, whereas the V and J calls and clone size are those reported in that table. Found here are roughly 170,000 clones, around 67% of them singletons; the top ten hold around 3%.

This TCR was sampled from an elderly woman with acute or convalescent COVID-19. Sequencing was carried out using peripheral blood. This chain links TRBV19 with TRBJ1-2, with D tentatively TRBD1 (5 bases). The CDR3 spells CASSTTLGGINGYTF. The CDR3, as DNA: TGTGCCAGTAGTACGACCCTGGGGGGGATCAATGGCTACACCTTC.